What follows is one TCR beta chain and its context. These data belong to a study of blood T cell repertoires in COVID-19. Study summary: Whether acute or convalescent, the COVID-19 samples came from the United States, Italy and Spain. Nucleic acid was either cDNA or gDNA, and it came from T cells, B-cell-depleted T cells, or PBMCs.

The CDR3 covers 14 residues. Trimming left V 3 bases short and J 0 bases short, with 8 bases between. From germline, CDR1 is SGHTA and CDR2 FQGNSA. Study processing details: From reference gene primer amplification, estimates of nucleated cell counts were derived. Produced via immunoSEQ multiplex PCR; TCRdb's table is partial and in-frame only. For V, J and clone size, that table is used; D and trimming come from the DNA. The sample contains 250,000 or so clones, 84% of which appear only once. The sequencing sample was made of peripheral blood. This receptor was obtained from a man aged 50 to 59 with acute or convalescent COVID-19. The chain recombines TRBV7-2 with TRBJ1-2, with D uncertain. The CDR3 reads CASSLGTANYGYTF. The CDR3 DNA reads TGTGCCAGCAGCTTGGGTACAGCTAACTATGGCTACACCTTC.